Below are 31 T cell receptor beta chains sequenced from a single sample in a study of blood T cell repertoires in COVID-19. Measured with immunoSEQ multiplex PCR; TCRdb has only the in-frame clones, and not every one. The sample consists of about 200,000 clones, around 86% of them appearing once. The sample comprised PBMCs or T cells enriched from blood (not recorded which). These TCRs come from a man aged 35 to 55 with acute COVID-19.

The V call is TRBV20-1, the J call TRBJ2-7; D gene uncertain. Germline assignment: CDR1 DFQATT and CDR2 SNEGSKA (reference sequence). V lost 0 bases and J 5 bases, leaving 5 bases between the germline ends. The CDR3 runs to 11 residues. The CDR3: CSAREDNEQYF. Here the CDR3 DNA reads TGCAGTGCTAGAGAAGACAACGAGCAGTACTTC.

V usage is TRBV4-1 and J usage is TRBJ2-1; 10 bases are a match to TRBD2. With V trimmed by 4 bases and J by 4 bases, 10 bases remained unmatched. In germline, CDR1 is MGHRA, CDR2 YSYEKL. The CDR3 extends over 17 amino acids. CDR3 nucleotide sequence: TGCGCCAGCAGCCCCCTTCTAGCGGGAGCCAGTTACAATGAGCAGTTCTTC. Its protein product is CASSPLLAGASYNEQFF.

The V gene is TRBV12-3 or TRBV12-4, the J gene TRBJ1-1; D gene ambiguous. Trimming removed 2 bases from V and 3 bases from J, with 7 bases in between. The CDR3 extends over 13 amino acids. The CDR3 region is CASSLPQYTEAFF. In DNA, the CDR3 is TGTGCCAGCAGTTTACCCCAGTACACTGAAGCTTTCTTT.

V is TRBV3-1 (or the pseudogene TRBV3-2) and J is TRBJ2-3; 8 bases align to TRBD2. Germline CDR1 LGHDT, CDR2 YNNKEL (reference sequence). Trimming cost V 4 bases and J 1 base; bases outside gene matches: 4. This CDR3 contains 15 residues. Here the CDR3 reads CASSLTGGGTDTQYF. The CDR3 region has the DNA TGTGCCAGCAGCCTTACGGGGGGGGGCACAGATACGCAGTATTTT.

The chain uses TRBV30 and TRBJ2-4, with D possibly being TRBD1 (6 bases). Germline CDR1 is GTSNPN and CDR2 is SVGIG (reference sequence). V shed 3 bases and J shed 6 bases, with 12 bases lying between them. The length of the CDR3 is 13 residues. The CDR3 is CAWSYRAANIQYF. The DNA of the CDR3 is TGTGCCTGGAGCTACAGGGCGGCAAACATTCAGTACTTC.

A word on this clone: One end of the junction varies from germline; a read error may be responsible. The V gene is TRBV10-1, the J gene TRBJ2-5; 14 bases are shared with TRBD2. Per germline, CDR1 WNHNN and CDR2 SYGVQD (reference sequence). The CDR3 extends over 18 amino acids. The CDR3: CASSENGLAGGLQGTQYF. In DNA, the CDR3 is TGCGCCAGCAGTGAGAATGGACTAGCGGGAGGCCTGCAAGGGACCCAGTACTTC.

This sequence joins TRBV28 and TRBJ1-5; TRBD1 is a possible D gene (5 bases). The CDR3 is 14 residues long. Between the trimmed V and J ends, which lost 3 bases and 7 bases, there was a span of 13 bases. CDR1 is MDHEN, CDR2 SYDVKM, per germline. The CDR3 loop reads CASSFYQGRQPQHF. Here the CDR3 DNA reads TGTGCCAGCAGTTTTTATCAGGGTCGGCAGCCCCAGCATTTT. The full variable domain, completed using reference TRBV28 and TRBJ1-5, is DVKVTQSSRYLVKRTGEKVFLECVQDMDHENMFWYRQDPGLGLRLIYFSYDVKMKEKGDIPEGYSVSREKKERFSLILESASTNQTSMYLCASSFYQGRQPQHFGDGTRLSIL.

The V and J genes are TRBV30 and TRBJ2-2; 8 bases are shared with TRBD2. The CDR3 consists of 14 residues. Germline V lookup: CDR1 GTSNPN, CDR2 SVGIG (reference sequence). V dropped 3 bases and J dropped 1; count of bases not matched to a gene: 1. CDR3 sequence reads: CAWRGLGNTGELFF. CDR3 nucleotides: TGTGCCTGGAGGGGACTAGGGAACACCGGGGAGCTGTTTTTT.

As concerns this clone: A junction end diverges from the germline sequence, so it may reflect a read error. The chain combines TRBV12-3 or TRBV12-4 with TRBJ2-5; D might be TRBD2 (6 bases). The CDR3 covers 13 residues. CDR3 sequence reads: CASSLRVPGPGDF. CDR3 bases: TGTGCCAGCAGTTTACGCGTCCCGGGACCGGGGGACTTC.

The chain combines TRBV12-1 with TRBJ1-2; the table names TRBD1, a call not compared with the DNA. TRBV12-1 is described as a pseudogene. The CDR3 has 14 amino acids. CDR3 nucleotide sequence: TGTGCCAGCAGCTCCATCGACAGGCACTATGGCTACACCTTC. Translating it yields CASSSIDRHYGYTF.

This clone showed up just once. V usage is TRBV5-5 and J usage is TRBJ1-1; D might be TRBD1 (6 bases). CDR3 length equals 11 residues. V was shortened by 1 base and J by 11 bases, with 9 bases between the two germline ends. The V gene's germline CDR1 is SGHKS and CDR2 YYEKEE (reference sequence). The CDR3 sequence: CASSLTGWAFF. CDR3 nucleotides: TGTGCCAGCAGCTTGACAGGGTGGGCTTTCTTT.

The V call is TRBV24-1, the J call TRBJ2-1, with TRBD1 matching 10 bases. This CDR3 is 15 amino acids long. V shed 10 bases, J shed 6 bases, and the junction held 11 bases outside the gene matches. The germline gives CDR1 KGHDR, CDR2 SFDVKD. CDR3 residues: CATKRTGQGSNEQFF. CDR3 in DNA: TGTGCCACTAAACGTACGGGACAGGGGAGCAATGAGCAGTTCTTC.

The rearrangement uses TRBV28 and TRBJ2-2; 8 bases align to TRBD1. The CDR3 covers 16 residues. Germline values: CDR1 MDHEN, CDR2 SYDVKM. After removal of 11 bases from V and 6 bases from J, the junction contained 17 bases not matched to a gene. In DNA, the CDR3 is TGTGCCGGCAAAAATCGACGGACAGGGATTGCCGGGGAGCTGTTTTTT. Amino acid sequence: CAGKNRRTGIAGELFF.

A single count supports this clone. This sequence joins TRBV19 and TRBJ2-3; 9 bases align to TRBD1. CDR3 length: 14 residues. Germline V gene data show CDR1 as LNHDA and CDR2 as SQIVND (reference sequence). J gave up 5 bases and V 5 bases, and 5 bases lay outside the gene matches. CDR3 region: CASSPRTGVDTQYF. The DNA for the CDR3 is TGTGCCAGTAGTCCGAGGACAGGGGTAGATACGCAGTATTTT.

This sequence joins TRBV7-9 and TRBJ2-3, with unresolved D. The germline gives CDR1 SEHNR, CDR2 FQNEAQ (reference sequence). Trimming removed 2 bases at V and 0 bases at J, with 12 bases between. The CDR3 consists of 16 residues. The CDR3 coding sequence is TGTGCCAGCAGCTTAACTACCCCTACTAGCACAGATACGCAGTATTTT. It translates to CASSLTTPTSTDTQYF. The full variable domain, with the rest looked up from reference TRBV7-9 and TRBJ2-3, is DTGVSQNPRHKITKRGQNVTFRCDPISEHNRLYWYRQTLGQGPEFLTYFQNEAQLEKSRLLSDRFSAERPKGSFSTLEIQRTEQGDSAMYLCASSLTTPTSTDTQYFGPGTRLTVL.

The V call is TRBV21-1, the J call TRBJ2-3; the table's D gene call, TRBD1, was not cross checked with the DNA. TRBV21-1 is annotated as a pseudogene. CDR3 length: 17 amino acids. The CDR3: CASSKVRGIECTDTQYF. CDR3 bases: TGTGCCAGCAGCAAAGTGAGGGGGATCGAATGCACAGATACGCAGTATTTT.

V usage is TRBV15 and J usage is TRBJ2-1, with 8 bases that match TRBD2. V dropped 4 bases and J dropped 8; count of bases not matched to a gene: 13. CDR3 length: 16 amino acids. The germline V gene has CDR1 LNHNV and CDR2 YYDKDF (reference sequence). The CDR3 DNA is TGTGCCACCAGCATATTAAGCGGGAGCGGTAGGGATGAGCAGTTCTTC. Amino acid sequence: CATSILSGSGRDEQFF. The complete variable domain, with remaining parts taken from reference TRBV15 and TRBJ2-1, reads DAMVIQNPRYQVTQFGKPVTLSCSQTLNHNVMYWYQQKSSQAPKLLFHYYDKDFNNEADTPDNFQSRRPNTSFCFLDIRSPGLGDTAMYLCATSILSGSGRDEQFFGPGTRLTVL.

The chain combines TRBV4-3 with TRBJ2-1; TRBD2 matches 9 bases. The CDR3 runs 18 residues. Per germline, CDR1 LGHNA and CDR2 YSLEER. With 0 bases clipped from V and 7 bases from J, the junction kept 13 bases outside the gene matches. CDR3 sequence: CASSQENAGGPSGNEQFF. CDR3 bases: TGCGCCAGCAGCCAAGAAAATGCGGGAGGGCCCTCGGGTAATGAGCAGTTCTTC.

The V gene is TRBV5-1, the J gene TRBJ1-4, with a weak D call TRBD1 (5 bases). Trimming pared 5 bases from V and 5 bases from J, leaving 19 bases between. The CDR3 is made up of 16 amino acids. Germline CDR1 SGHRS, CDR2 YFSETQ. The CDR3 loop reads CASSHSRGGDNEKLFF. Here the CDR3 DNA reads TGCGCCAGCAGTCACTCGCGGGGCGGTGACAATGAAAAACTGTTTTTT.

V gene TRBV10-3 combines with J gene TRBJ2-1, with D maybe TRBD2 (6 bases). From germline, CDR1 is ENHRY and CDR2 SYGVKD. The CDR3 is 14 residues long. The V end lost 10 bases, the J end lost 4 bases, and 17 bases lay between the germline ends. CDR3 region: CATCPGTDYNEQFF. The CDR3 region has the DNA TGTGCCACCTGCCCGGGGACTGATTACAATGAGCAGTTCTTC.

This clone has only one observation. The rearrangement uses TRBV28 and TRBJ2-4; D may be TRBD2 (5 bases). The CDR3 spans 16 residues. Germline CDR1 and CDR2: MDHEN and SYDVKM. V was trimmed by 4 bases and J by 1 base, leaving 14 bases between them. The CDR3 spells CASSYEGLGAKNIQYF. The CDR3 nucleotides read TGTGCCAGCAGTTACGAGGGCCTCGGGGCCAAAAACATTCAGTACTTC.

This chain links TRBV5-4 with TRBJ2-3; tentatively, D is TRBD1 (7 bases). The CDR3 has 16 residues. Deletions cut 2 bases from V and 5 bases from J, with 18 bases between. The germline gives CDR1 SGHNT, CDR2 YYREEE (reference sequence). CDR3 DNA: TGTGCCAGCAGCTTCCGAGGCTGGAGGGGGCAAGATACGCAGTATTTT. Translating gives CASSFRGWRGQDTQYF.

This rearrangement joins TRBV29-1 to TRBJ2-2, with D possibly matching TRBD2 (6 bases). V shed 6 bases and J shed 2 bases, with 16 bases lying between them. Germline CDR1 is SQVTM and CDR2 is ANQGSEA. This CDR3 contains 15 residues. CDR3 in DNA: TGCAGCGTCTCTGAGGCTGGGACTAACACCGGGGAGCTGTTTTTT. It specifies CSVSEAGTNTGELFF.

The chain combines TRBV6-6 with TRBJ2-1; 9 nucleotides match TRBD1. The CDR3 spans 14 residues. The V gene end was trimmed by 6 bases and the J gene end by 7 bases; junction bases not matched to a gene: 7. Germline V gene sequence: CDR1 MNHNY, CDR2 SVGAGI (reference sequence). CDR3 nucleotides: TGTGCCAGCAGGGCGACAGGGGGTGATAATGAGCAGTTCTTC. It translates to CASRATGGDNEQFF.

The chain is built from TRBV23-1 and TRBJ1-5; D unclear. TRBV23-1 is sorted into the ORF group, with uncertain function. V lost 1 base and J 1 base, leaving 8 bases between the germline ends. This CDR3 is 15 amino acids long. CDR3 sequence (DNA): TGCGCCAGCAGTCAATTATGCAGAAGCAATCAGCCCCAGCATTTT. Amino acids: CASSQLCRSNQPQHF.

The chain employs TRBV19 and TRBJ2-3; a weak D match, TRBD2 (6 bases). The CDR3 length is 13 residues. Trimming shortened V by 4 bases and J by 7 bases, and 12 bases separated the two germline ends. Germline CDR1 reads LNHDA; CDR2 reads SQIVND (reference sequence). In nucleotides, the CDR3 is TGTGCCAGTAGTACCCGGACTACCAATACGCAGTATTTT. Its translation is CASSTRTTNTQYF. Variable domain in full (rest from reference TRBV19 and TRBJ2-3): DGGITQSPKYLFRKEGQNVTLSCEQNLNHDAMYWYRQDPGQGLRLIYYSQIVNDFQKGDIAEGYSVSREKKESFPLTVTSAQKNPTAFYLCASSTRTTNTQYFGPGTRLTVL.

The V call is TRBV7-9, the J call TRBJ1-4, with a tentative D call TRBD1 (6 bases). Looked up from germline, CDR1 is SEHNR and CDR2 is FQNEAQ (reference sequence). The CDR3 has 15 amino acids. Trimming removed 4 bases from V and 3 bases from J, with 12 bases in between. DNA for the CDR3: TGTGCCAGCAGCTCCTTCACAGGGCCTAATGAAAAACTGTTTTTT. Translated: CASSSFTGPNEKLFF. Full variable domain (remainder filled in from reference TRBV7-9 and TRBJ1-4): DTGVSQNPRHKITKRGQNVTFRCDPISEHNRLYWYRQTLGQGPEFLTYFQNEAQLEKSRLLSDRFSAERPKGSFSTLEIQRTEQGDSAMYLCASSSFTGPNEKLFFGSGTQLSVL.

The chain has TRBV28 and TRBJ1-6; D perhaps matches TRBD1 (5 bases). The CDR3 is made up of 15 amino acids. The germline V gene has CDR1 MDHEN and CDR2 SYDVKM. Trimming stripped 1 base from V and 9 bases from J, with 13 bases between. The DNA of the CDR3 is TGTGCCAGCAGTTTATTTCAGGGTACGGGTTCACCCCTCCACTTT. As protein: CASSLFQGTGSPLHF.

The V call is TRBV11-2, the J call TRBJ1-2; 7 positions agree with TRBD1. Germline lookup yields CDR1 SGHAT and CDR2 FQNNGV. The CDR3 consists of 12 residues. The V segment lost 5 bases and the J segment 9 bases; nucleotides outside the gene matches: 6. CDR3 nucleotide sequence: TGTGCCAGCAGCCTCGACAGGGACAGCTACACCTTC. Its translation: CASSLDRDSYTF. The full variable domain, rest sourced from reference TRBV11-2 and TRBJ1-2, is EAGVAQSPRYKIIEKRQSVAFWCNPISGHATLYWYQQILGQGPKLLIQFQNNGVVDDSQLPKDRFSAERLKGVDSTLKIQPAKLEDSAVYLCASSLDRDSYTFGSGTRLTVV.

The chain recombines TRBV7-9 with TRBJ1-1; D possibly corresponds to TRBD1 (5 bases). CDR3 size: 12 residues. Per the germline V gene, CDR1 is SEHNR and CDR2 is FQNEAQ (reference sequence). V gave up 7 bases and J gave up 6 bases, with 12 bases separating them. The CDR3 loop reads CASTGDSPEAFF. The CDR3 coding sequence is TGTGCCAGCACGGGAGACAGTCCTGAAGCTTTCTTT.

This clone was found once. The chain carries TRBV7-8 and TRBJ1-1, with TRBD1 matching 8 bases. Germline CDR1 is SGHVS and CDR2 is FQNEAQ. The trim removed 5 bases at V and 9 bases at J, leaving 11 bases unmatched. The CDR3 has 14 amino acids. The CDR3 nucleotides are TGTGCCAGCAGCCGCAGGGGGCTCGGGGTACAAGCTTTCTTT. Amino acid sequence: CASSRRGLGVQAFF.